This TCR beta chain was sequenced in a study of molecular identifiers for immune sequencing clone quantification. This clonotype was counted between two and nine times. TCRdb fed the PCR reads into MiXCR, producing one record per CDR3 protein. Of approximately 500,000 distinct CDR3 sequences in the sample, 20% to 25% are singletons; the top ten hold about 0.84%. The CDR3 covers 15 residues. V shed 2 bases and J shed 4 bases, with 13 bases lying between them. Germline V CDR1 and CDR2: MNHEY, SVGAGI. The chain employs TRBV6-5 and TRBJ2-3, with a weak D call TRBD2 (6 bases). Sequences were obtained from naive CD8+ T cells from blood, with Jurkat cell RNA spiked in. This sample's subset: FACS-sorted CD8+CD4-CCR7+CD45RA+ naive T cells. The clonotype comes from a human donor in good health. Some libraries in this study had Jurkat cell RNA spiked in. The CDR3 nucleotides read TGTGCCAGCAGTTACGTCGGGGGAGCCGCAGATACGCAGTATTTT. Translating gives CASSYVGGAADTQYF.